This T cell receptor beta chain stems from a study of sequential checkpoint blockade in melanoma. Overall study: Both treatment sequences were followed by maintenance nivolumab. About two dozen patients had tumor biopsies before treatment and at week 13.

Points from the study as a whole: Tumor T-cell fraction and clonality correlated with PD-L1 and CD8+ counts. Response in arm A was associated with pretreatment TIL clonality.

Looked up from germline, CDR1 is SGDLS and CDR2 is YYNGEE. Trimming cost V 0 bases and J 2 bases, with 11 bases left between them. This CDR3 has 15 amino acids. Treatment denoted: randomized to nivolumab then ipilimumab (arm A) or the reverse (arm B). This clone was counted ten times or more. The antigen remains undetermined. TCRdb keeps only in-frame clones here, not all; method: immunoSEQ multiplex PCR. The repertoire consists of thousands of clones, with 23% occurring once and the leading ten covering about 9.5%. This material consisted of tumor tissue (inferred from file names), taken from a patient given nivolumab and ipilimumab in sequence. The source of this sequence is a human donor with melanoma. This chain links TRBV9 with TRBJ1-2; D uncertain. Here the CDR3 reads CASSVVPGINYGYTF. The CDR3 nucleotides read TGTGCCAGCAGCGTAGTTCCGGGTATCAACTATGGCTACACCTTC.